This T cell receptor beta chain was recorded in a study of cytomegalovirus exposure and HLA in healthy donors. 13 Jbeta primers and 60 Vbeta primers were used for the PCR. The assay was immunoSEQ multiplex PCR, and TCRdb's table has in-frame clones only and misses some. Counted here are over 150,000 clones, around 80% occurring once; the ten biggest clones make up less than 2.5%. J gave up 4 bases and V 5 bases, and 7 bases lay outside the gene matches. The CDR3 sequence is 15 residues long. In germline, CDR1 is LNHNV, CDR2 YYDKDF (reference sequence). This clone was picked up one time. Its antigen is not identified. Findings and limits, study-wide: The presence/absence work took it that sequencing depth was about the same across donors.

The sequence derives from a male donor in good health and CMV-seronegative. Source material: PBMCs. This chain joins TRBV15 and TRBJ1-1, with 10 bases lining up with TRBD1. The CDR3: CATSGGQGFPTEAFF. In DNA form, the CDR3 reads TGTGCCACCAGCGGGGGACAGGGGTTCCCCACTGAAGCTTTCTTT.